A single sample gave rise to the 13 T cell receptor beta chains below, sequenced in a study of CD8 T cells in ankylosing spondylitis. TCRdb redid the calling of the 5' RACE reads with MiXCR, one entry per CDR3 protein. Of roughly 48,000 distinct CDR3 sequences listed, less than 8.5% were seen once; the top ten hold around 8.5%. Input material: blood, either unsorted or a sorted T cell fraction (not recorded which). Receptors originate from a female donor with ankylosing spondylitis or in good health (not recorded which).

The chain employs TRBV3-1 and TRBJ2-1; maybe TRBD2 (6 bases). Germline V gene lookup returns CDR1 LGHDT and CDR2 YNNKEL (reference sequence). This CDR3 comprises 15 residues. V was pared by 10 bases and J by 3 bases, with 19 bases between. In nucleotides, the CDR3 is TGTGCCACCTGCCAAGCCCAGCGGGTCTACAATGAGCAGTTCTTC. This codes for CATCQAQRVYNEQFF.

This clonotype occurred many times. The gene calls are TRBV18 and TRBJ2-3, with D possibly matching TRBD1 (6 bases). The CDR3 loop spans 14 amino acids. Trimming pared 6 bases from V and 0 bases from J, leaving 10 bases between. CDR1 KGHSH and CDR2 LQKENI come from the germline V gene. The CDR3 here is CASSSTGSTDTQYF. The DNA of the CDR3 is TGTGCCAGCTCCTCCACAGGGAGCACAGATACGCAGTATTTT.

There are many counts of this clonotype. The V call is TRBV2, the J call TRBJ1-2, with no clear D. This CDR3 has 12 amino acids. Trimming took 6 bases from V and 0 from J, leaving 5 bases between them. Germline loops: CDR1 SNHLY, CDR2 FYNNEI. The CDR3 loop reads CASSAPNYGYTF. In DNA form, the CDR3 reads TGTGCCAGCAGCGCACCTAACTATGGCTACACCTTC.

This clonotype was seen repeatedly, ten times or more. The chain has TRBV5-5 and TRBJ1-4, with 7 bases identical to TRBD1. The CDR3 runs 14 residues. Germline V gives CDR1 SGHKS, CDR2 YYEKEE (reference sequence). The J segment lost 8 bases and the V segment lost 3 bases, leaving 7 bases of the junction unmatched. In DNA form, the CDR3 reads TGTGCCAGCAGCTGGACAGGAGGGGGGGAAAAACTGTTTTTT. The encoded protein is CASSWTGGGEKLFF.

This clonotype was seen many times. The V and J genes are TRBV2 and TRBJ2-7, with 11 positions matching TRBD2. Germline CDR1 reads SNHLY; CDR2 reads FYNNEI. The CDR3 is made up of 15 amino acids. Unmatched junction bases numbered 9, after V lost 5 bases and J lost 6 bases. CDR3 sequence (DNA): TGTGCCAGCAGTTTTCGACTAGCGGGGTCTTCCGAGCAGTACTTC. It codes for CASSFRLAGSSEQYF.

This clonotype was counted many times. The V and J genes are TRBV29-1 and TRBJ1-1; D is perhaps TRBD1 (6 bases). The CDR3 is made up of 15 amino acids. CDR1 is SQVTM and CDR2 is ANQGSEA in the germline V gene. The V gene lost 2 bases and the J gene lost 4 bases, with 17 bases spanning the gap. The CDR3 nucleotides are TGCAGCGTTGAATTGGGAGGGGGGCCGGCCACTGAAGCTTTCTTT. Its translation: CSVELGGGPATEAFF.

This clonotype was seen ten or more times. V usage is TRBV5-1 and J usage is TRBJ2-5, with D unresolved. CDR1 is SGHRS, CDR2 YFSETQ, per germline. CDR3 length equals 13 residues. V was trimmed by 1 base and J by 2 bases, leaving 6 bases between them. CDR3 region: CASSLRSQETQYF. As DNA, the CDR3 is TGCGCCAGCAGCTTGCGCAGTCAAGAGACCCAGTACTTC.

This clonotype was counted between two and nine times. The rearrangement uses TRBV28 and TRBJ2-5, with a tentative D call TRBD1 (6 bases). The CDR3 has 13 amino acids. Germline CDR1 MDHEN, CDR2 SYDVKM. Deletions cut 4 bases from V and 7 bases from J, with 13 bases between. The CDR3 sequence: CASSSQGSGTQYF. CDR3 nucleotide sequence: TGTGCCAGCAGTTCACAGGGTTCGGGGACCCAGTACTTC.

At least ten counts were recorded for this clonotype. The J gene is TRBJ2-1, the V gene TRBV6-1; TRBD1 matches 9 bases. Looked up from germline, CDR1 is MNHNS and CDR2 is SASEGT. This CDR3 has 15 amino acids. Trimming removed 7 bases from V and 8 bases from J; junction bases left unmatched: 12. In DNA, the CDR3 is TGTGCCAGCATCGCTAGGGACAGGGCTATAGATGAGCAGTTCTTC. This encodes CASIARDRAIDEQFF.

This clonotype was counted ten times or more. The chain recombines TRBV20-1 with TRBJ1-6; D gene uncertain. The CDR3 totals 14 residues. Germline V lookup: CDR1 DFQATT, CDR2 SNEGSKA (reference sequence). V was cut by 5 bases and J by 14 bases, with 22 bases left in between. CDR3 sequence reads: CSARSGSQHTTLHF. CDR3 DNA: TGCAGTGCTCGCTCCGGGAGCCAACATACCACCCTCCACTTT.

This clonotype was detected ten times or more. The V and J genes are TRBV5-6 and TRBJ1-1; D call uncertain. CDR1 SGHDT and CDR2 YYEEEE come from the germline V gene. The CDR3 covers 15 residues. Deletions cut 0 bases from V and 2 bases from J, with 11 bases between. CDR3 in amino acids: CASSLGSNINTEAFF. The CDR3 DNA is TGTGCCAGCAGCTTGGGGTCTAACATCAACACTGAAGCTTTCTTT.

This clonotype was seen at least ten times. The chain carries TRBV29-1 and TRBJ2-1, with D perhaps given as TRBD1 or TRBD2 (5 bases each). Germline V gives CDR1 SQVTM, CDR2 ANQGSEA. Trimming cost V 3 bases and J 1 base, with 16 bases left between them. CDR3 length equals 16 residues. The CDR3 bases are TGCAGCGTTGACCTTGAGGGGACCTTATCCTACAATGAGCAGTTCTTC. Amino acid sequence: CSVDLEGTLSYNEQFF.

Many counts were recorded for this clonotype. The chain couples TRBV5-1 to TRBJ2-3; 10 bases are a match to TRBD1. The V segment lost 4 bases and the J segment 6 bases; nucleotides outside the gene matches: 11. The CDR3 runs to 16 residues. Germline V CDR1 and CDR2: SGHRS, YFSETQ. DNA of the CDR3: TGCGCCAGCAGCATTGGGGACAGGGGAGCGATGGATACGCAGTATTTT. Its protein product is CASSIGDRGAMDTQYF.